Below are 22 T cell receptor beta chains sequenced from a single sample in a study of Graves' ophthalmopathy and Graves' hyperthyroidism. Transcripts of RNA were the source for amplifying TCR beta CDR3 regions. HTBI primers primed a first-round RT-PCR, and a second-round multiplex PCR followed. One entry per CDR3 protein, called by TCRdb with MiXCR from the multiplex PCR reads. The sample has some 1.1 million distinct CDR3 sequences; 35% to 40% are singletons. Input material: peripheral blood or thyroid tissue (not recorded which). Source of these receptors: an adult man with Graves' hyperthyroidism.

This chain joins TRBV2 and TRBJ2-2, with unresolved D. This CDR3 contains 12 residues. The V end was cut by 6 bases, the J end by 7 bases, with 9 bases between. The germline V gene has CDR1 SNHLY and CDR2 FYNNEI. In DNA form, the CDR3 reads TGTGCCAGCAGACCGTTGGGCGGGGAGCTGTTTTTT. The encoded protein is CASRPLGGELFF.

This clonotype was seen ten or more times. The rearrangement links TRBV20-1 to TRBJ2-5; D possibly corresponds to TRBD2 (7 bases). Germline V gives CDR1 DFQATT, CDR2 SNEGSKA (reference sequence). V gave up 2 bases and J gave up 4 bases, with 11 bases separating them. The CDR3 spans 13 residues. DNA of the CDR3: TGCAGTGCTAGATCGGGGGGCGCAGAGACCCAGTACTTC. Translation gives CSARSGGAETQYF.

The chain joins TRBV25-1 to TRBJ1-6; D unresolved. The CDR3 is made up of 13 amino acids. CDR1 MGHDK and CDR2 SYGVNS come from the germline V gene. V lost 8 bases and J lost 12, with 17 bases in between. DNA of the CDR3: TGTGCCAGCTTAGCGCCGACTATCGGACCCCTCCACTTT. Residues: CASLAPTIGPLHF. Variable domain in full (rest from reference TRBV25-1 and TRBJ1-6): EADIYQTPRYLVIGTGKKITLECSQTMGHDKMYWYQQDPGMELHLIHYSYGVNSTEKGDLSSESTVSRIRTEHFPLTLESARPSHTSQYLCASLAPTIGPLHFGNGTRLTVT.

The chain has TRBV24-1 and TRBJ2-5; 7 bases map to TRBD1. The CDR3 spans 14 residues. V was pared by 12 bases and J by 4 bases, with 13 bases of the junction left unmatched. Germline V lookup: CDR1 KGHDR, CDR2 SFDVKD. The DNA of the CDR3 is TGTGCCTCGGGAAACTGGGACAGCCCAGAGACCCAGTACTTC. Its protein product is CASGNWDSPETQYF.

Points on this clonotype: A clone one base away is much larger, so this may be a read error. V usage is TRBV7-2 and J usage is TRBJ2-7; TRBD1 agrees at 9 bases. This CDR3 region has 14 residues. CDR1 is SGHTA and CDR2 is FQGNSA in the germline V gene. CDR3 bases: TGTGCCAGCAGCGGGGACAGGGAAACCTACGGGCAGTACTTC. Its translation: CASSGDRETYGQYF.

This clonotype was counted between two and nine times. The chain joins TRBV6-5 to TRBJ1-5, with TRBD1 as a possible D gene (6 bases). The CDR3 is 15 residues long. From germline, CDR1 is MNHEY and CDR2 SVGAGI. V was cut by 6 bases and J by 4 bases, with 16 bases left in between. Written as DNA, the CDR3 is TGTGCCAGCAGACCTCAGACAGGCCAAAATCAGCCCCAGCATTTT. Translation: CASRPQTGQNQPQHF.

The chain couples TRBV19 to TRBJ2-2; 8 positions agree with TRBD1. From germline, CDR1 is LNHDA and CDR2 SQIVND (reference sequence). This CDR3 is 16 amino acids long. The trim removed 2 bases at V and 1 base at J, leaving 3 bases unmatched. CDR3 nucleotides: TGTGCCAGTAGTATATCCGGGACAGGGAACACCGGGGAGCTGTTTTTT. Protein sequence: CASSISGTGNTGELFF.

This clonotype showed up many times. The V and J genes are TRBV10-2 and TRBJ1-5; D call uncertain. Trimming took off 3 bases at V and 0 bases at J, with 9 bases between the two ends. Germline lookup yields CDR1 WSHSY and CDR2 SAAADI. CDR3 length: 15 amino acids. CDR3 amino acids: CASSDTVNSNQPQHF. The CDR3, as DNA: TGCGCCAGCAGTGACACGGTGAATAGCAATCAGCCCCAGCATTTT.

As concerns this clonotype: Since a much larger clone is just one base distant, this may be a read error. This chain connects TRBV4-3 to TRBJ2-5, with D perhaps matching TRBD1 (5 bases). The CDR3 consists of 14 residues. Germline V gene sequence: CDR1 LGHNA, CDR2 YSLEER. Trimming took 1 base from V and 2 from J, leaving 8 bases between them. The CDR3 DNA reads as TGCGCCAGCAGCCAAGGACAGATGCAAGAGACCCAGTACTTC. It encodes CASSQGQMQETQYF.

A single count supports this clonotype. This may arise from a read error, as a much more abundant clone is one base away. This chain joins TRBV7-6 and TRBJ2-7; the D call may be TRBD1 or TRBD2 (5 bases each). The CDR3 length is 14 residues. Trimming removed 2 bases at V and 6 bases at J, with 14 bases between. CDR1 SGHVS and CDR2 FNYEAQ come from the germline V gene. CDR3 nucleotide sequence: TGTGCCAGCAGCTTATCCGGGGCAGACTGCGAGCAGTACTTC. Its protein is CASSLSGADCEQYF.

This clonotype has just a few counts. The V and J genes are TRBV2 and TRBJ2-2; 11 positions agree with TRBD2. The germline V gene encodes CDR1 SNHLY and CDR2 FYNNEI. V shed 6 bases, J shed 5 bases, and the junction held 8 bases outside the gene matches. This CDR3 region has 16 residues. The CDR3 DNA reads TGTGCCAGCAGGAAGATGAGGACTAGCGGGACCGGGGAGCTGTTTTTT. Amino acid sequence: CASRKMRTSGTGELFF.

This clonotype was detected ten times or more. The chain recombines TRBV6-5 with TRBJ2-7, with TRBD1 matching over 10 bases. J gave up 2 bases and V 6 bases, and 4 bases lay outside the gene matches. This CDR3 is built from 14 residues. CDR1 MNHEY and CDR2 SVGAGI come from the germline V gene. The CDR3 protein is CASSPGQGTYEQYF. As DNA, the CDR3 is TGTGCCAGCAGCCCGGGACAGGGGACCTACGAGCAGTACTTC.

Concerning this clonotype itself: A read error may explain this, as a much larger clone is one base away. V usage is TRBV2 and J usage is TRBJ1-1; D is uncertain. Germline assignment: CDR1 SNHLY and CDR2 FYNNEI. V was pared by 3 bases and J by 7 bases, with 15 bases between. This CDR3 contains 14 residues. The CDR3 DNA is TGTGCCAGCAGTGAGGACCAGCCCAGCCGTGAAGCTTTCTTT. It is translated as CASSEDQPSREAFF. The complete variable domain, with remaining parts taken from reference TRBV2 and TRBJ1-1, reads EPEVTQTPSHQVTQMGQEVILRCVPISNHLYFYWYRQILGQKVEFLVSFYNNEISEKSEIFDDQFSVERPDGSNFTLKIRSTKLEDSAMYFCASSEDQPSREAFFGQGTRLTVV.

This clonotype was detected a few times. The rearrangement joins TRBV12-3 or TRBV12-4 to TRBJ2-2, with 9 bases that match TRBD1. Unmatched junction bases numbered 7, after V lost 5 bases and J lost 6 bases. The length of the CDR3 is 15 residues. CDR3 sequence (DNA): TGTGCCAGCAGTCAATCGACAGGGGGGTCCGGGGAGCTGTTTTTT. This gives the protein CASSQSTGGSGELFF.

A remark on this clonotype: Germline and junction disagree at one end, which may indicate a read error. The V and J genes are TRBV15 and TRBJ2-7; D remains ambiguous. This CDR3 contains 12 residues. The germline gives CDR1 LNHNV, CDR2 YYDKDF (reference sequence). The CDR3 nucleotides read TGTGCCACCAGCAGAGGTATGCGCGAGCTGTACTTC. Protein sequence: CATSRGMRELYF.

J is TRBJ1-2 and V is TRBV5-6, with no clear D. The CDR3 is 16 residues long. Deletions cut 1 base from V and 4 bases from J, with 17 bases between. Germline CDR1 SGHDT, CDR2 YYEEEE. In DNA, the CDR3 is TGTGCCAGCAGCTTGCCACTCGGAGGTTCACTCTATGGCTACACCTTC. This codes for CASSLPLGGSLYGYTF.

This clonotype was counted ten times or more. This chain links TRBV20-1 with TRBJ1-6; D is possibly TRBD1 (6 bases). The CDR3 length is 13 residues. Germline V CDR1 and CDR2: DFQATT, SNEGSKA (reference sequence). Deletions cut 0 bases from V and 14 bases from J, with 14 bases between. The CDR3 nucleotides are TGCAGTGCTAGAGATCCCCGGGGGCAATCCCTCCACTTT. Its protein is CSARDPRGQSLHF.

The CDR3, as DNA: TGTGCCACAGGGGGCGTAGCCACTGAAGCTTTCTTT. Its translation is CATGGVATEAFF. The genes are TRBV19 and TRBJ1-1; 8 bases line up with TRBD1. CDR3 length equals 12 residues. The ends lost 10 bases at V and 4 bases at J; junction bases unmatched: 5. Germline V gene lookup returns CDR1 LNHDA and CDR2 SQIVND (reference sequence).

On this clonotype: No conserved phenylalanine or tryptophan is present at the end of the CDR3, so a read error is the likely explanation. The gene calls are TRBV7-8 and TRBJ2-2; D remains ambiguous. CDR3 length: 15 residues. Germline-derived CDR1 and CDR2 are SGHVS and FQNEAQ. The CDR3 DNA is TGCGCCAGCAGCCCGGTCAGACTGAACACCGGGGAGCTGTTTTGT. Translating gives CASSPVRLNTGELFC.

The rearrangement links TRBV4-1 to TRBJ2-5, with TRBD2 identical over 15 bases. Trimming cost V 4 bases and J 4 bases; bases outside gene matches: 13. Per germline, CDR1 MGHRA and CDR2 YSYEKL. This CDR3 is built from 19 residues. The CDR3 loop reads CASSLGPGLAGGSGETQYF. The DNA of the CDR3 is TGCGCCAGCAGCCTCGGACCGGGACTAGCGGGGGGTTCGGGAGAGACCCAGTACTTC.

This clonotype has more than one count but fewer than ten. The chain links TRBV3-1 to TRBJ2-2; the D is unclear. Between the trimmed V and J ends, which lost 6 bases and 0 bases, there was a span of 8 bases. The CDR3 covers 14 residues. CDR1 and CDR2 (germline): LGHDT, YNNKEL (reference sequence). The CDR3 here is CASRLVSNTGELFF. The CDR3 DNA reads as TGTGCCAGCAGGCTAGTCTCGAACACCGGGGAGCTGTTTTTT.

The CDR3 region is CAISEPDRGAYEQYF. CDR3 DNA sequence: TGTGCCATCAGTGAGCCGGACAGGGGCGCCTACGAGCAGTACTTC. This rearrangement joins TRBV10-3 to TRBJ2-7; 9 positions agree with TRBD1. The CDR3 length is 15 residues. Germline loops: CDR1 ENHRY, CDR2 SYGVKD. Unmatched junction bases numbered 4, after V lost 2 bases and J lost 2 bases.